This T cell receptor beta chain is from a study of human versus mouse CDR3 diversity and MHC coevolution. Points from the study as a whole: Among all groups, most of the three human donors showed least clonal inequality. On average, humans showed more CDR3 deletions and insertions than mice. iCHAO1 estimated the human TCR beta repertoire at 1.5 million to 2 million clonotypes.

Naive CD4 T cells, CD45RO-negative and CD62L-positive, were flow-sorted from PBMCs. Germline CDR1 SGHRS, CDR2 YFSETQ. The CDR3 length is 15 residues. With 0 bases removed from V and 8 bases from J, the gap between germline ends came to 17 bases. Regarding this clone: Its antigen is not identified.

Profiled with immunoSEQ multiplex PCR; TCRdb holds only in-frame clones, not every one. In the table there are 80,000 or so clones, just under 95% of which are singletons. This sequence was found in a person between 25 and 69 years old in good health. The rearrangement uses TRBV5-1 and TRBJ1-2; tentative D call: TRBD1 (5 bases). Material: naive CD4+ T cells from blood. Subset here: CD45RO-negative CD62L-positive naive CD4 T cells. This chain's CDR3 is CASSLEGTPRGGYTF. The CDR3 bases are TGCGCCAGCAGCTTGGAAGGGACCCCTCGGGGGGGCTACACCTTC. Supplemented by reference TRBV5-1 and TRBJ1-2, the full variable domain reads KAGVTQTPRYLIKTRGQQVTLSCSPISGHRSVSWYQQTPGQGLQFLFEYFSETQRNKGNFPGRFSGRQFSNSRSEMNVSTLELGDSALYLCASSLEGTPRGGYTFGSGTRLTVV.